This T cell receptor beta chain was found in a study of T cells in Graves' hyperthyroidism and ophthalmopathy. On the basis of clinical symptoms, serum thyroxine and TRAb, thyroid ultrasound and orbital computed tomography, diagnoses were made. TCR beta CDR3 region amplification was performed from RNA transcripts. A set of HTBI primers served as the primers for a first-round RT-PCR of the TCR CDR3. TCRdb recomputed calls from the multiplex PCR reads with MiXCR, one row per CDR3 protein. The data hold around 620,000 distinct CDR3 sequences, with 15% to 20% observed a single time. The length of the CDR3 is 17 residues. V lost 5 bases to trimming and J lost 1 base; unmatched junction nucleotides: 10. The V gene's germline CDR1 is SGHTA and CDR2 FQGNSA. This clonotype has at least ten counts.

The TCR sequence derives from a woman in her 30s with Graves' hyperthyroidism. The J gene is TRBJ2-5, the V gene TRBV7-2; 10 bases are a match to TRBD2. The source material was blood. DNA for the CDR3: TGTGCCAGCAGCCCCTTCCTAGCGGGGGTCCTCCAAGAGACCCAGTACTTC. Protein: CASSPFLAGVLQETQYF.